This TCR beta chain appears in the sequencing data of a study of Graves' ophthalmopathy and Graves' hyperthyroidism. RNA transcripts served as template for amplifying TCR beta CDR3 sequences. The workflow started with a first-round RT-PCR run with HTBI primers and then moved on to a second-round multiplex PCR. TCRdb re-called the multiplex PCR reads through MiXCR, storing one row per CDR3 protein. In the table there are 450,000 to 600,000 distinct CDR3 sequences, about 40% of which are singletons. The CDR3 totals 13 residues. V dropped 1 base and J dropped 9; count of bases not matched to a gene: 3. Germline V gene data show CDR1 as SEHNR and CDR2 as FQNEAQ (reference sequence). Details on this clonotype: The antigen remains undetermined.

General study points: Most thyroid clonotypes expanded beyond 0.001 frequency were also found in blood.

Enrolled hyperthyroidism patients had a new diagnosis, a duration under 2 months, and an age of 18 to 65. The material sequenced was peripheral blood or thyroid tissue (not recorded which). V and J are TRBV7-9 and TRBJ2-5; 9 bases agree with TRBD2. The sequence was obtained from an adult man with Graves' hyperthyroidism. The CDR3 is CASSLVGGRAQYF. The CDR3 region has the DNA TGTGCCAGCAGCTTAGTTGGCGGGAGGGCCCAGTACTTC.